The sequence of this T cell receptor (beta chain) was determined in a study of blood T cell repertoires in COVID-19. Study details: COVID-19 samples collected from the United States, Italy and Spain covered acute and convalescent phases. PBMCs, B-cell-depleted T cells, or T cells provided the cDNA or gDNA that made up the material.

Methods used by the authors: How many nucleated cells were present was estimated from reference gene primer amplification. Sequenced by immunoSEQ multiplex PCR; TCRdb stores in-frame clones only, minus some. V and J calls and clone size come straight from that table; D and trimming were deduced from the DNA. Among roughly 70,000 clones listed, roughly three quarters were seen once. V shed 4 bases and J 5 bases; nucleotides not matched to a gene: 6. CDR1 LGHDT and CDR2 YNNKEL come from the germline V gene (reference sequence). CDR3 length equals 14 residues. This clone was picked up many times. This sequence joins TRBV3-1 (or the pseudogene TRBV3-2) and TRBJ2-3; 7 bases align to TRBD1. This clonotype originated in a man aged 65-85 years with acute or convalescent COVID-19. The sample consisted of peripheral blood. The CDR3: CASSLTGAGDTQYF. Here the CDR3 DNA reads TGTGCCAGCAGCCTCACAGGGGCGGGAGATACGCAGTATTTT.